This section outlines one TCR beta chain sequence together with its context. This clonotype was counted a few times. Its binding antigen is unknown. No quality values exist for individual bases; no much larger clone is one base distant. The 39 donors, aged roughly 6 to 100 years, were systemically healthy Caucasian individuals from Russia. Each donor gave 8 to 10 milliliters of peripheral blood, drawn into EDTA-treated Vacutainer tubes. Ficoll-Paque density-gradient centrifugation was used to isolate PBMCs, with at least 7 million per sample. Total RNA was extracted from PBMCs with Trizol reagent, with at least 6 micrograms obtained per sample. For every donor, flow cytometry on a PBMC aliquot measured the percentage of naive CD45RAhigh/CD27high T cells. CDR1 and CDR2 (MGHRA, YSYEKL) derive from the germline V gene. There are 17 amino acids in the CDR3, from cysteine to phenylalanine inclusive. Of the read, only the CDR3 DNA is kept; its 51 bases are in frame from base 1. The V end loses 0 bases and the J end loses 6 bases, and a stretch of 17 bases separates them.

This specimen belongs to a study of blood T cells in healthy people across ages (dated by TCRdb to about 2015). Looking at the study overall: In model experiments, roughly one uniquely barcoded TCR beta cDNA molecule per two T cells was captured by template switching. The study analyzed two additional independent replicas of 1 million unique cDNA reads from the same blood draw for two donors, one aged 18 to 29 and one aged 80 or older. Donors were grouped into four age groups: young (average roughly 15 years), middle-aged (less than 40), aged (62) and long-lived (approximately 81). Donors of different ages were randomly distributed across sequencing lanes to avoid experimental bias. Age-related changes in TCR beta repertoire diversity were measured in the study by deep sequencing normalized with unique cDNA molecular identifiers. On the study overall, not on this receptor specifically: As age increased, observed TCR beta diversity per million T cells dropped in a roughly linear way, and a significant reduction was already evident by age roughly 36. Compared with the aged group, the long-lived group had more naive CD4+ T cells, fewer expanded clones and increased TCR diversity, suggesting age selection. A strong correlation was found between observed TCR beta diversity and the percentage of naive T cells measured by flow cytometry. Since profiling was done on bulk unsorted PBMCs, naive and antigen-experienced compartments could not be conclusively compared. Estimates of total diversity based on one million sequenced T cells were regarded as lower bounds and as underestimates. Donor CMV infection status was unknown, potentially confounding age-related changes in expanded clonotypes.

The library was built by means of 5' RACE. The instrument was an Illumina HiSeq 2500. A second PCR of roughly 7 to 11 cycles was performed with a sample-barcoded 5' primer and a J-beta primer mix. A unique molecular identifier was introduced onto each TCR beta cDNA molecule by a template-switch 5' adaptor carrying 12 random nucleotides. Each sample yielded at least 2.5 million CDR3-containing paired-end reads. First-strand cDNA synthesis was performed from all RNA using the Mint cDNA synthesis kit, with priming by a TRBC-specific oligonucleotide. After uracil-DNA glycosylase treatment, a first 18-cycle PCR used universal primers M1SS and BC2_uni_R on all cDNA. The paper's data handling went like this. For normalization, 1 million high-quality reads, each with a distinct molecular identifier, were randomly selected from each sample. Instead of being binned into consensus sequences, reads that shared molecular identifiers were thrown out. MiTCR, with a Q25 quality threshold and the strictest error-elimination algorithm, was used for CDR3 identification, clonotype clustering and error correction. A nonparametric unseen species model with Euler transformation was used to estimate lower-bound total TCR beta diversity. TCRdb ran its own pipeline on the public reads, namely fastp trimming at Q25 and MiXCR clone calling, and kept in-frame beta chains. Each entry is one CDR3 protein sequence, shown with its most common DNA and genes. TCRdb, not the authors, supplied the V and J calls. The sample data list under 800,000 distinct CDR3 sequences, and around a fifth of these were observed just once. The ten top clones hold under 4% of the sample.

The sequencing sample was made of blood. The sequence derives from a man in his 70s in good health. Recombination connected TRBV4-1 to TRBJ2-2; the D gene cannot be named for sure. The DNA sequence is given as TGCGCCAGCAGCCAAGATCTGGGGTCTAGTGGAGCCGGGGAGCTGTTTTTT. Its product reads: CASSQDLGSSGAGELFF.